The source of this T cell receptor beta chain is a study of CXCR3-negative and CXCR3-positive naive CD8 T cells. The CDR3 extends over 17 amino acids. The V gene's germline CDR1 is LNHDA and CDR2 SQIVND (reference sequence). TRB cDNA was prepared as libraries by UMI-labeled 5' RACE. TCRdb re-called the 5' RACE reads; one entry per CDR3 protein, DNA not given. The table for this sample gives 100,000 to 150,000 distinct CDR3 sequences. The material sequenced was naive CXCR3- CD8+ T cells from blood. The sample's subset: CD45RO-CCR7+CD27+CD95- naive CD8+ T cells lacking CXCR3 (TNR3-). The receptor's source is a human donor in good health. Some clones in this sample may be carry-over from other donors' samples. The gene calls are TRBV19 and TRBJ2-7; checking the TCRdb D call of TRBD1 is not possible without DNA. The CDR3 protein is CASSMASSGTRTYEQYF.